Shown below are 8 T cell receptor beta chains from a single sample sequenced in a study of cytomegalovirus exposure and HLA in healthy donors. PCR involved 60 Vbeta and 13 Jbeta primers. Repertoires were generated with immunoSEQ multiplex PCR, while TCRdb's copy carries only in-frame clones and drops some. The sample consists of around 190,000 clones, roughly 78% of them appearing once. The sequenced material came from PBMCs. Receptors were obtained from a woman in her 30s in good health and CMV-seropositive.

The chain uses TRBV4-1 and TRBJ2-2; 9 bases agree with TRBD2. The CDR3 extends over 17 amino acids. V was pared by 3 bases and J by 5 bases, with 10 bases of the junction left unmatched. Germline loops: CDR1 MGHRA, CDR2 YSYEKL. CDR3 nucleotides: TGCGCCAGCAGCCACATAACGGGACTAGCCTTGACCGGGGAGCTGTTTTTT. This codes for CASSHITGLALTGELFF.

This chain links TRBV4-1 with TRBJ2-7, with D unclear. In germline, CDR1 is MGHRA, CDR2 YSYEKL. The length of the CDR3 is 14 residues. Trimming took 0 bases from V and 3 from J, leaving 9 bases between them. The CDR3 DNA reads TGCGCCAGCAGCCAAGAGGGCTCGATCTACGAGCAGTACTTC. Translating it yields CASSQEGSIYEQYF.

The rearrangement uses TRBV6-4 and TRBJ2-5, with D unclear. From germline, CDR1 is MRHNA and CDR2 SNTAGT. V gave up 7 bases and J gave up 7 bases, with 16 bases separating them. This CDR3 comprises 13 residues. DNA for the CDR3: TGTGCCAGCACCGCCGGTCCCAATGGGACCCAGTACTTC. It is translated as CASTAGPNGTQYF.

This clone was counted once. The CDR3 region has the DNA TGTGCCAGCAGTTCTCTAGCGGGGAGACACAATGAGCAGTTCTTC. This translates into CASSSLAGRHNEQFF. The J gene is TRBJ2-1, the V gene TRBV11-2, with 9 positions matching TRBD2. The J segment lost 5 bases and the V segment lost 6 bases, leaving 8 bases of the junction unmatched. From germline, CDR1 is SGHAT and CDR2 FQNNGV. The CDR3 contains 15 residues.

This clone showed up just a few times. The CDR3 DNA is TGTGCCACCGGACAGGGGCCAACTAATGAAAAACTGTTTTTT. Its protein is CATGQGPTNEKLFF. The V call is TRBV19, the J call TRBJ1-4; TRBD1 matches at 9 bases. Germline V gene sequence: CDR1 LNHDA, CDR2 SQIVND (reference sequence). After removal of 10 bases from V and 0 bases from J, the junction contained 3 bases not matched to a gene. The CDR3 loop spans 14 amino acids. The full variable domain, its missing parts supplied by reference TRBV19 and TRBJ1-4, is DGGITQSPKYLFRKEGQNVTLSCEQNLNHDAMYWYRQDPGQGLRLIYYSQIVNDFQKGDIAEGYSVSREKKESFPLTVTSAQKNPTAFYLCATGQGPTNEKLFFGSGTQLSVL.

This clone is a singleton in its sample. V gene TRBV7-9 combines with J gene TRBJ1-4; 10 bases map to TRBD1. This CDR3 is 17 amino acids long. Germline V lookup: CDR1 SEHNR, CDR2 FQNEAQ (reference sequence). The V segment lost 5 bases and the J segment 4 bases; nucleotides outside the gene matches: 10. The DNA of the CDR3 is TGTGCCAGCAGCCAGGGGGGACAGGGGACTCTTAATGAAAAACTGTTTTTT. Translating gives CASSQGGQGTLNEKLFF.

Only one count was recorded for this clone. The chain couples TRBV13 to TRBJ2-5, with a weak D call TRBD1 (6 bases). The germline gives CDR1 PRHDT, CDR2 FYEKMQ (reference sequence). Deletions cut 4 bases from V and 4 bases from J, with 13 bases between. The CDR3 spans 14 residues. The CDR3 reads CASSYLRDIETQYF. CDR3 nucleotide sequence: TGTGCCAGCAGCTACTTACGGGACATAGAGACCCAGTACTTC.

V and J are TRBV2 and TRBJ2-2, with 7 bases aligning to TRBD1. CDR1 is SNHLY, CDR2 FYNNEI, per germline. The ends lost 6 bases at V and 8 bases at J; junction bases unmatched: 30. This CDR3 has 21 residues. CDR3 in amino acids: CASRIPSGTDIGSPTAGELFF. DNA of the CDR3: TGTGCCAGCAGGATCCCCTCCGGGACAGATATAGGAAGTCCCACCGCAGGGGAGCTGTTTTTT. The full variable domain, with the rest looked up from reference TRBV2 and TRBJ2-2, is EPEVTQTPSHQVTQMGQEVILRCVPISNHLYFYWYRQILGQKVEFLVSFYNNEISEKSEIFDDQFSVERPDGSNFTLKIRSTKLEDSAMYFCASRIPSGTDIGSPTAGELFFGEGSRLTVL.